This entry lists 7 T cell receptor beta chains sequenced from one sample in a study of identical twins. MiXCR was run by TCRdb on the 5' RACE reads, yielding one entry per CDR3 protein. The sample holds some 730,000 distinct CDR3 sequences, about 18% seen once. These same records also appear under a second study, on T cells expressing NK-cell markers.

The sequenced sample consisted of PBMCs. The receptors here all came from a woman between 18 and 30 years old in good health.

This clonotype was counted between two and nine times. The chain recombines TRBV6-1 with TRBJ2-1; the match to TRBD2 covers 8 bases. The CDR3 extends over 16 amino acids. CDR1 is MNHNS and CDR2 is SASEGT in the germline V gene. V was pared by 4 bases and J by 4 bases, with 9 bases of the junction left unmatched. The CDR3 region is CASSAGRANNYNEQFF. The DNA of the CDR3 is TGTGCCAGCAGTGCCGGGAGGGCCAATAATTACAATGAGCAGTTCTTC.

For the CDR3, the DNA is TGCAGCGTTGTCGCCGACACTAACTATGGCTACACCTTC. Residues: CSVVADTNYGYTF. This chain uses TRBV29-1 with TRBJ1-2; no clear D. Germline CDR1 is SQVTM and CDR2 is ANQGSEA. Trimming removed 4 bases from V and 0 bases from J, with 9 bases in between. The CDR3 has 13 amino acids. The full variable domain, in which reference TRBV29-1 and TRBJ1-2 provide the parts outside the CDR3, is SAVISQKPSRDICQRGTSLTIQCQVDSQVTMMFWYRQQPGQSLTLIATANQGSEATYESGFVIDKFPISRPNLTFSTLTVSNMSPEDSSIYLCSVVADTNYGYTFGSGTRLTVV.

The V and J genes are TRBV7-2 and TRBJ2-1; D remains ambiguous. Germline V lookup: CDR1 SGHTA, CDR2 FQGNSA. V was trimmed by 2 bases and J by 8 bases, leaving 16 bases between them. The CDR3 sequence is 15 residues long. CDR3 region: CASSLRNGRRDEQFF. CDR3 in DNA: TGTGCCAGCAGCTTACGGAACGGTAGGCGCGATGAGCAGTTCTTC.

Regarding this clonotype: The junction departs from germline at one end; a sequencing error may be responsible. The V call is TRBV7-7, the J call TRBJ2-5; 8 bases line up with TRBD1. The CDR3 runs 14 residues. From germline, CDR1 is SSHAT and CDR2 FNYEAQ (reference sequence). The CDR3 sequence: CASSATGVAETQYF. DNA of the CDR3: TGTGCTAGCAGCGCGACAGGGGTGGCAGAGACCCAGTACTTC.

This rearrangement joins TRBV3-1 to TRBJ2-7, with D perhaps TRBD2 (6 bases). CDR3 size: 11 residues. CDR1 is LGHDT and CDR2 is YNNKEL in the germline V gene (reference sequence). Trimming cost V 2 bases and J 12 bases, with 11 bases left between them. The CDR3 DNA is TGTGCCAGCAGCCAAATGACTAGACTGTACTTC. Encoded protein: CASSQMTRLYF.

This clonotype was counted ten times or more. This sequence joins TRBV6-5 and TRBJ2-5; D is unclear. Germline CDR1 is MNHEY and CDR2 is SVGAGI. The CDR3 consists of 12 residues. Trimming took 8 bases from V and 3 from J, leaving 10 bases between them. The CDR3 here is CASGWGKETQYF. The CDR3 coding sequence is TGTGCCAGCGGGTGGGGAAAAGAGACCCAGTACTTC.

This clonotype came up a few times. This chain links TRBV20-1 with TRBJ1-1; D not resolved. CDR3 size: 12 residues. Between the trimmed V and J ends, which lost 5 bases and 3 bases, there was a span of 10 bases. The germline V gene has CDR1 DFQATT and CDR2 SNEGSKA (reference sequence). The CDR3 here is CSAQIGDTEAFF. DNA of the CDR3: TGCAGTGCTCAAATCGGTGACACTGAAGCTTTCTTT.